This TCR beta chain came from a study of CD4 T cells in relation to SARS-CoV-2 and coronaviruses (TCRdb year 2021). Study-level background: In the ViraFEST assay, PBMCs were cultured with antigen for 10 days, after which TCR beta CDR3s were sequenced to identify antigen-specific clonal expansions. An HIV-1 Nef peptide pool or a culture without peptide was used as the negative reference condition. Shared crossreactive spike epitopes were mapped to their HLA restriction using patient-derived lymphoblastoid cell lines. At the level of individual TCR clonotypes, the study measured memory CD4+ T cell crossreactivity between SARS-CoV-2 spike protein and common cold coronavirus spike proteins. The Adaptive Biotechnologies TCR-sequencing kit was used to sequence samples from three pre-COVID donors and the naive versus memory experiments, while other data came from Illumina-based sequencing. A different, Illumina-based TCR-beta assay was used to sequence expansion assays from other donors in the study. Points the paper makes about the study in general: Because no donor provided both pre-pandemic and post-infection samples, tracing the source of pre-existing responses was limited. In roughly two thirds of donors, memory CD4+ clonotypes turned up that crossrecognized SARS-CoV-2 and at least one common cold coronavirus spike. The study was constrained by small numbers of patients and of tested TCRs. Crossreactivity analysis was centred on spike protein, so crossreactivity against other viral proteins was not assessed. Crossreactive clones showed significantly weaker SARS-CoV-2-driven expansion than monoreactive clones, consistent with antigenic imprinting.

CD4+ T cells from unexposed donors were collected before the COVID-19 pandemic (2011-2018). The EasySep CD4+ T cell isolation kit was used to isolate CD4+ T cells once the cultures had run for under 11 days. Unexposed donor CD4+ T cells were tested for reactivity to SARS-CoV-2 S and N and four common cold coronavirus spike pools, as cell number allowed. About 1.9 million PBMCs per well were cultured in IMDM with 5% human AB serum and 9.5 to 10 IU/ml IL-2. Half of the culture medium was replaced with fresh IL-2-containing medium on days 3 and 7. Each peptide culture condition was generally run in triplicate replicate wells. The leukapheresis product for the unexposed donors was obtained through commercial purchase. Ficoll-Paque PLUS gradient centrifugation was used to isolate PBMCs from leukapheresis product or whole blood. PBMCs were either cryopreserved at -140°C or used fresh in the expansion assay. The QIAamp Micro DNA Kit was used to extract genomic DNA from the CD4+ T cells.

Library preparation employed the immunoSEQ multiplex PCR assay. On the authors' methods: During preprocessing, nonproductive sequences were removed, along with CDR3s that did not begin with C, did not end with F or W, or were shorter than 7 amino acids. Antigen-specific clonotypes were called with the MANAFEST web app, based on expansion relative to reference and other culture wells. A clone was considered positive if the clone showed significant expansion compared with the reference culture in 2 of 3 replicate wells at an FDR below 0.05. Positive clones also required significant expansion versus all other tandem wells and an odds ratio above 5. CDR3 homology was quantified as pairwise Levenshtein distance, calculated with the stringdist R package after three terminal residues were trimmed from each end. TCRdb obtained this table from immuneACCESS and retained in-frame rearrangements with V and J assigned. These tables miss some clones; where compared with another copy, unresolved V genes account for less than half of the shortfall, and the remainder is unexplained. V and J calls and clone size come straight from that table; D and trimming were deduced from the DNA. The sample table lists some 29,000 clones, 75% to 80% of them with a count of one. About 20% of the sample lies in the top ten.

Worth noting for this clone: Its antigen is not yet known. Base qualities are missing; no much larger clone stands one base away.

Relative to germline, V is 1 base shorter and J is 2 bases shorter, with 9 bases between their ends. The germline V gene (reference sequence) provides CDR1 SGHAT and CDR2 FQDESV. Taken from cysteine to phenylalanine, the CDR3 has 16 residues. The CDR3 DNA has 48 bases and is translated from base 1. Sequencing used CD4+ T cells from PBMCs, cultured in vitro. The sequence joins TRBV11-1 to TRBJ2-6; 6 matching bases give a weak D call of TRBD2. This TCR was sampled from a human donor in good health. DNA sequence: TGTGCCAGCAGCTTAGTATCGGGGGCTGGGGCCAACGTCCTGACTTTC. This translates into CASSLVSGAGANVLTF.